Below, 28 T cell receptor beta chains from the same sample are listed, as sequenced in a study of blood T cells in healthy people across ages. Next came a second PCR, run for about 6 to 11 cycles, which used a sample-barcoded 5' primer along with a J-beta primer mix. TCRdb itself ran the 5' RACE reads through MiXCR, one entry per CDR3 protein. The sample carries 1.2 million to 1.5 million distinct CDR3 sequences, approximately 63% recorded once. Sequencing used blood. The receptor set was obtained from a man younger than 35 in good health.

The J gene is TRBJ2-1, the V gene TRBV6-6; D unresolved. The J call could be wrong; TRBJ2-7 is a better fit for the DNA end. The CDR3 totals 14 residues. Germline CDR1 reads MNHNY; CDR2 reads SVGAGI (reference sequence). CDR3 sequence: CASSPLGGYYEQYF. CDR3 sequence (DNA): TGTGCCAGCAGTCCTCTGGGTGGTTACTACGAGCAGTACTTC.

CDR3 coding DNA: TGCAGCGTTGAAGTGACTTCCTCCTACGAGCAGTACTTC. Its translation: CSVEVTSSYEQYF. The genes are TRBV29-1 and TRBJ2-7; D not resolved. The CDR3 contains 13 residues. CDR1 SQVTM and CDR2 ANQGSEA come from the germline V gene. Trimming cost V 1 base and J 0 bases, with 7 bases left between them.

This clonotype has a handful of counts. The V gene is TRBV29-1, the J gene TRBJ2-7; weak D call: TRBD1 (5 bases). The V end was cut by 8 bases, the J end by 5 bases, with 16 bases between. Germline V gives CDR1 SQVTM, CDR2 ANQGSEA. CDR3 size: 12 residues. The CDR3 DNA sequence: TGCAGCATTCATGGGGCGACGGACGAGCAGTACTTC. The encoded protein is CSIHGATDEQYF.

A word on this clonotype: A read error may produce the germline difference seen at one junction end. This chain joins TRBV27 and TRBJ1-2, with a tentative D call TRBD1 (6 bases). This CDR3 is built from 16 residues. Germline V gene data show CDR1 as MNHEY and CDR2 as SMNVEV (reference sequence). The chain's CDR3 is CANSSSPHGGGRGYTF. CDR3 bases: TGTGCCAACAGTTCGAGCCCTCATGGGGGGGGCCGTGGCTACACCTTC.

J is TRBJ2-5 and V is TRBV6-2 or TRBV6-3, with D tentatively TRBD2 (6 bases). Looked up from germline, CDR1 is MNHEY and CDR2 is SVGEGT. CDR3 length: 16 residues. The V end lost 0 bases, the J end lost 1 base, and 12 bases lay between the germline ends. The chain's CDR3 is CASSYSGSGAQETQYF. As DNA, the CDR3 is TGTGCCAGCAGTTACTCAGGTAGCGGCGCCCAAGAGACCCAGTACTTC.

The rearrangement joins TRBV6-1 to TRBJ1-4; TRBD1 is a possible D gene (5 bases). This CDR3 comprises 18 residues. Per the germline V gene, CDR1 is MNHNS and CDR2 is SASEGT. Deletions cut 6 bases from V and 7 bases from J, with 27 bases between. The DNA of the CDR3 is TGTGCCAGCAGACCCGGGACCCAGGAAGACTACGTCCTTGAAAAACTGTTTTTT. Amino acid sequence: CASRPGTQEDYVLEKLFF.

This clonotype has a handful of counts. CDR3 protein: CAISENLSYEQYF. The CDR3, as DNA: TGTGCCATCAGTGAAAACCTTTCCTACGAGCAGTACTTC. The chain is built from TRBV10-3 and TRBJ2-7; D call uncertain. CDR3 length: 13 amino acids. Trimming pared 3 bases from V and 1 base from J, leaving 7 bases between. CDR1 is ENHRY and CDR2 is SYGVKD in the germline V gene.

J is TRBJ2-1 and V is TRBV20-1; TRBD2 matches at 9 bases. Germline CDR1 reads DFQATT; CDR2 reads SNEGSKA (reference sequence). This CDR3 is built from 17 residues. V dropped 5 bases and J dropped 0; count of bases not matched to a gene: 11. The DNA of the CDR3 is TGCAGTGCTGGGGGCGGACTAGCGAAGAGCTCCTACAATGAGCAGTTCTTC. Translated: CSAGGGLAKSSYNEQFF.

The table lists this clonotype with many counts. The chain is built from TRBV29-1 and TRBJ2-7; weak D call: TRBD1 (6 bases). Germline CDR1 and CDR2: SQVTM and ANQGSEA. The CDR3 sequence is 11 residues long. Trimming took 4 bases from V and 3 from J, leaving 7 bases between them. The CDR3: CSVGQDYEQYF. The CDR3 nucleotides are TGCAGCGTTGGACAGGACTACGAGCAGTACTTC.

The genes are TRBV10-3 and TRBJ2-7; the match to TRBD2 covers 9 bases. The length of the CDR3 is 12 residues. CDR1 ENHRY and CDR2 SYGVKD come from the germline V gene. The V gene end was trimmed by 10 bases and the J gene end by 5 bases; junction bases not matched to a gene: 6. The CDR3 reads CATSGTSNEQYF. CDR3 coding DNA: TGTGCCACCTCCGGGACTAGCAACGAGCAGTACTTC.

V and J are TRBV29-1 and TRBJ2-4; D possibly uses TRBD1 or TRBD2 (5 bases each). Germline loops: CDR1 SQVTM, CDR2 ANQGSEA. V lost 1 base and J lost 7, with 20 bases in between. The CDR3 consists of 16 residues. The CDR3 spells CSVEGTRLGETNIQYF. CDR3 coding DNA: TGCAGCGTTGAAGGGACAAGGCTGGGGGAAACCAACATTCAGTACTTC.

This chain joins TRBV4-1 and TRBJ2-3; TRBD2 aligns across 14 bases. The germline V gene has CDR1 MGHRA and CDR2 YSYEKL. CDR3 length equals 17 residues. The V segment lost 2 bases and the J segment 5 bases; nucleotides outside the gene matches: 6. CDR3 region: CASSQRLAGGPIDTQYF. The DNA of the CDR3 is TGCGCCAGCAGCCAACGACTAGCGGGAGGGCCGATAGATACGCAGTATTTT.

This sequence joins TRBV20-1 and TRBJ2-7; D is undetermined. Germline V gene sequence: CDR1 DFQATT, CDR2 SNEGSKA (reference sequence). V gave up 0 bases and J gave up 4 bases, with 13 bases separating them. The CDR3 sequence is 14 residues long. The CDR3 region is CSARDRGIRYEQYF. In nucleotides, the CDR3 is TGCAGTGCTAGAGATAGAGGTATTAGGTACGAGCAGTACTTC.

The rearrangement uses TRBV11-2 and TRBJ2-5, with TRBD1 as a possible D gene (6 bases). Trimming stripped 2 bases from V and 2 bases from J, with 9 bases between. Germline CDR1 SGHAT, CDR2 FQNNGV. This CDR3 spans 14 amino acids. The DNA for the CDR3 is TGTGCCAGCAGCTTACAGGGGAAACAAGAGACCCAGTACTTC. The encoded protein is CASSLQGKQETQYF.

The chain joins TRBV6-1 to TRBJ1-2, with D tentatively TRBD1 (5 bases). The germline V and J ends were trimmed by 0 bases and 7 bases, with 15 bases remaining between them. In germline, CDR1 is MNHNS, CDR2 SASEGT. CDR3 size: 15 residues. The CDR3: CASSEAQVDSFGYTF. Written as DNA, the CDR3 is TGTGCCAGCAGTGAAGCTCAAGTCGACAGTTTTGGCTACACCTTC.

This rearrangement joins TRBV3-1 to TRBJ2-7; D possibly corresponds to TRBD2 (6 bases). This CDR3 comprises 14 residues. CDR1 and CDR2 (germline): LGHDT, YNNKEL (reference sequence). V lost 7 bases and J lost 7, with 20 bases in between. The CDR3 nucleotides are TGTGCCAGCACCCCGGGGCTAGCGCGCAATGAGCAGTACTTC. Amino acids: CASTPGLARNEQYF.

V and J are TRBV4-1 and TRBJ1-5; TRBD1 matches 7 bases. The CDR3 length is 18 residues. Trimming at V came to 0 bases and at J to 5 bases, leaving 13 bases not matched to a gene. Germline V CDR1 and CDR2: MGHRA, YSYEKL. CDR3 nucleotides: TGCGCCAGCAGCCAAGATGAGACCGCGGACAGGCGCGATCAGCCCCAGCATTTT. Its protein is CASSQDETADRRDQPQHF.

The chain has TRBV20-1 and TRBJ1-2, with D maybe TRBD1 (6 bases). Germline CDR1 is DFQATT and CDR2 is SNEGSKA (reference sequence). This CDR3 comprises 12 residues. Trimming shortened V by 3 bases and J by 8 bases, and 13 bases separated the two germline ends. The CDR3 DNA follows: TGCAGTGCTAGGACAGGCGGGGGAGGCTACACCTTC. Encoded protein: CSARTGGGGYTF.

V usage is TRBV7-9 and J usage is TRBJ2-7, with D tentatively TRBD2 (6 bases). The CDR3 has 14 residues. Germline V gives CDR1 SEHNR, CDR2 FQNEAQ (reference sequence). Trimming removed 4 bases at V and 2 bases at J, with 12 bases between. The CDR3: CASSSSAPTYEQYF. DNA of the CDR3: TGTGCCAGCAGCTCTAGCGCGCCAACCTACGAGCAGTACTTC.

The gene calls are TRBV28 and TRBJ1-4; D uncertain. The germline V and J ends were trimmed by 6 bases and 4 bases, with 12 bases remaining between them. This CDR3 comprises 14 residues. CDR1 and CDR2 from the germline V gene are MDHEN and SYDVKM. CDR3 sequence (DNA): TGTGCCAGCAGGCGGAAGAGCTATAATGAAAAACTGTTTTTT. Amino acids: CASRRKSYNEKLFF.

The chain combines TRBV14 with TRBJ1-2; D remains ambiguous. This CDR3 has 15 residues. V lost 0 bases, J lost 3 bases, and 11 bases lay in between. CDR1 and CDR2 from the germline V gene are SGHDN and FVKESK. The DNA for the CDR3 is TGTGCCAGCAGCCAAGATCTCCCAGTCCACTATGGCTACACCTTC. Its protein product is CASSQDLPVHYGYTF.

As concerns this clonotype: Compared with germline, one end of the junction differs, possibly owing to a read error. This sequence joins TRBV2 and TRBJ2-1; 10 nucleotides agree with TRBD2. Per germline, CDR1 SNHLY and CDR2 FYNNEI. This CDR3 spans 15 amino acids. The CDR3 is CAGSELAGGLDEQFF. Here the CDR3 DNA reads TGTGCCGGCAGTGAATTAGCGGGAGGTCTAGATGAGCAGTTCTTC.

The chain combines TRBV27 with TRBJ1-4, with no clear D. The CDR3 has 15 amino acids. Trimming shortened V by 7 bases and J by 0 bases, and 12 bases separated the two germline ends. The germline gives CDR1 MNHEY, CDR2 SMNVEV (reference sequence). CDR3 coding DNA: TGTGCCAGCACGTCAGGTTATGCAACTAATGAAAAACTGTTTTTT. Encoded protein: CASTSGYATNEKLFF.

This clonotype was seen more than once but under ten times. The V call is TRBV25-1, the J call TRBJ2-2; D is ambiguous. Germline loops: CDR1 MGHDK, CDR2 SYGVNS. The CDR3 is 12 residues long. V lost 6 bases, J lost 7 bases, and 9 bases lay in between. In DNA, the CDR3 is TGTGCCAGCAGAGTCATTAGCGGGGAGCTGTTTTTT. Translation gives CASRVISGELFF.

V usage is TRBV6-6 and J usage is TRBJ2-1, with a weak D call TRBD2 (5 bases). Germline values: CDR1 MNHNY, CDR2 SVGAGI (reference sequence). The CDR3 extends over 17 amino acids. V was shortened by 1 base and J by 4 bases, with 17 bases between the two germline ends. The CDR3 region is CASSYLTGSDRYNEQFF. DNA for the CDR3: TGTGCCAGCAGTTACTTGACGGGATCAGATAGGTACAATGAGCAGTTCTTC.

The V and J genes are TRBV29-1 and TRBJ1-2; a possible D gene is TRBD1 (5 bases). The V gene's germline CDR1 is SQVTM and CDR2 ANQGSEA. The CDR3 contains 12 residues. The V and J ends lost 7 bases and 7 bases respectively, with 16 bases between them. Here the CDR3 DNA reads TGCAGCGCCGTCGGAGGGGCGAGTGGCTACACCTTC. It yields the protein CSAVGGASGYTF.

This clonotype was counted between two and nine times. The chain has TRBV12-5 and TRBJ2-1; no clear D. Trimming took 10 bases from V and 7 from J, leaving 2 bases between them. This CDR3 region has 8 residues. The germline V gene encodes CDR1 LGHNT and CDR2 FRNRAP. The CDR3, as DNA: TGTGCTATGAATGAGCAGTTCTTC. Protein product: CAMNEQFF.

This chain joins TRBV24-1 and TRBJ2-1, with TRBD2 matching over 8 bases. Trimming removed 5 bases from V and 4 bases from J; junction bases left unmatched: 6. CDR1 is KGHDR and CDR2 is SFDVKD in the germline V gene. This CDR3 has 15 amino acids. The CDR3 coding sequence is TGTGCCACCAGTGGCTTTAGCGGGGTTTACAATGAGCAGTTCTTC. It yields the protein CATSGFSGVYNEQFF.